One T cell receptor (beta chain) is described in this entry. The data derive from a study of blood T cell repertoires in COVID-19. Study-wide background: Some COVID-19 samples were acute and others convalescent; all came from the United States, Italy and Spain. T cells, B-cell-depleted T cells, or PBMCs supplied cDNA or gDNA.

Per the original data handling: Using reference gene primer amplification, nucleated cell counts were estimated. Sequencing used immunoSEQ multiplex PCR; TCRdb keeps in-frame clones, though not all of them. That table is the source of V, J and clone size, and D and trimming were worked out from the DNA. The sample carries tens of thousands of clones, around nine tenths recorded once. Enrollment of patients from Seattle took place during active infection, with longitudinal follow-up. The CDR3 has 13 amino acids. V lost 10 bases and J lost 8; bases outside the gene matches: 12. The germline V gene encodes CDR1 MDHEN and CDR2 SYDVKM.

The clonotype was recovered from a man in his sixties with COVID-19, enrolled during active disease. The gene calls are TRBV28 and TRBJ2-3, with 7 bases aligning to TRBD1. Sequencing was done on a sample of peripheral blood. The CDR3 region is CATMDRSRGTQYF. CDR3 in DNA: TGTGCCACCATGGACAGGAGCCGGGGTACGCAGTATTTT.